Sequencing of this T cell receptor beta chain was carried out in a study of T cells in Graves' hyperthyroidism and ophthalmopathy. RNA transcripts gave rise to amplified TCR beta CDR3 regions. TCR CDR3 regions were first amplified by RT-PCR with HTBI primers. Via MiXCR, TCRdb re-called the multiplex PCR reads, giving one row per CDR3 protein. Of 540,000 or so distinct CDR3 sequences listed, roughly 50% are singletons. Whole-study results and caveats: In blood, most of the thyroid clonotypes expanded above 0.001 were also present. Ophthalmopathy stood apart from stable hyperthyroidism in a 13 V-J model. Ophthalmopathy, which appeared later, was predicted by the model a median approximately six months before onset.

Trimming took off 4 bases at V and 6 bases at J, with 12 bases between the two ends. This CDR3 comprises 12 residues. From germline, CDR1 is SQVTM and CDR2 ANQGSEA. There are a few counts of this clonotype. The antigen is unknown. The clonotype was recovered from an adult woman with Graves' disease, either hyperthyroidism or ophthalmopathy (not recorded which). Sequencing used peripheral blood or thyroid tissue (not recorded which). The chain carries TRBV29-1 and TRBJ1-2, with D tentatively TRBD1 (5 bases). The chain's CDR3 is CSVGGGFNGYTF. CDR3 nucleotides: TGCAGCGTTGGTGGGGGGTTCAATGGCTACACCTTC.